This T cell receptor beta chain was sequenced during a study of control samples from healthy donors and cancer patients. The data were produced by immunoSEQ multiplex PCR, yet TCRdb's version contains in-frame clones alone and is incomplete. The data show 160,000 or so clones, about 94% seen once. The origin of this receptor is a man aged 55 to 70 with colorectal cancer. The sequencing input was PBMCs.

CDR3 protein: CATSDPTGGKETQYF. CDR3 sequence (DNA): TGTGCCACCAGTGACCCCACCGGTGGGAAGGAGACCCAGTACTTC. This chain uses TRBV24-1 with TRBJ2-5; D is undetermined. Germline CDR1 KGHDR, CDR2 SFDVKD. The germline V and J ends were trimmed by 4 bases and 5 bases, with 16 bases remaining between them. This CDR3 has 15 residues.